This T cell receptor (beta chain) appears in the sequencing data of a study of shared clonotypes between healthy human individuals. On the study more broadly: The cohort had two women and three men, ages 18 to 49. CD8 memory received one plate per donor, CD8 naive two, CD4 memory three and CD4 naive three.

Findings and caveats of the study: Naive subsets typically showed greater estimated richness than memory subsets.

The authors distributed each subset's genomic DNA evenly over several immunoSEQ plates. Some clones are missing from TCRdb's copy, which holds only in-frame ones; the method was immunoSEQ multiplex PCR. This sample yields some 1,400,000 clones, of which 96% are seen a single time; over 1% belongs to the top ten. A remark on this clone: Its antigen remains unidentified.

This sequence was found in a young man in good health. The sample taken for sequencing was naive CD4+ T cells sorted from blood. Subset meaning: CD45RA+ positively selected.

The CDR3: CASSLGTGRKQETQYF. The CDR3 coding sequence is TGCGCCAGCAGCTTGGGAACGGGACGAAAACAAGAGACCCAGTACTTC. The rearrangement links TRBV5-1 to TRBJ2-5; possibly TRBD1 or TRBD2 for D (5 bases each). CDR3 length: 16 residues. Germline values: CDR1 SGHRS, CDR2 YFSETQ. Trimming took 0 bases from V and 2 from J, leaving 14 bases between them.